The following is a T cell receptor beta chain sequence with its context. As yet, its antigen is unknown. Compared with germline, one end of the junction differs, possibly owing to a read error. The record originates from a study of T cell responses to AZD1222 COVID-19 vaccine. Some clones are missing from TCRdb's copy, which holds only in-frame ones; the method was immunoSEQ multiplex PCR. In the table there are approximately 180,000 clones, around 90% of which are singletons. Notes on the study in general: Only after the peak T cell response were repertoires sampled.

In germline, CDR1 is SNHLY, CDR2 FYNNEI. This CDR3 has 13 residues. The V call is TRBV2, the J call TRBJ1-2; 7 positions agree with TRBD1. The starting material was peripheral blood, obtained on day 0 of AZD1222 vaccination. This sequence originates from an adult in good health. The CDR3: CASSMGQSYDYTF. The CDR3 DNA follows: TGTGCCAGCAGCATGGGACAGTCCTATGACTACACCTTC.